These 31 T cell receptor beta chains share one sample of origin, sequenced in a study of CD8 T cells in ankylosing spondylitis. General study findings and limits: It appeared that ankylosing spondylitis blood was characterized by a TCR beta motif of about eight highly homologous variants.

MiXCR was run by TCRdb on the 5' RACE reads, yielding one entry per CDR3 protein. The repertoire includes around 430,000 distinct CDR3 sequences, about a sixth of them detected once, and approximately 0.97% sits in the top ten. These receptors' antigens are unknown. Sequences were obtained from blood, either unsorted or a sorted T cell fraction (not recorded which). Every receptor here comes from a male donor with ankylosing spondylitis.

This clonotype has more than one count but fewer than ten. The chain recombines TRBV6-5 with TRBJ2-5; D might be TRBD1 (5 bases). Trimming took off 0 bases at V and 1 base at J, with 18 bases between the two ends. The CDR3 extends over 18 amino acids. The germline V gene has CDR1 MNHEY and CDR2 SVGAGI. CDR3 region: CASSYSGQGRLFQETQYF. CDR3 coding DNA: TGTGCCAGCAGTTACTCGGGGCAGGGCCGACTTTTCCAAGAGACCCAGTACTTC.

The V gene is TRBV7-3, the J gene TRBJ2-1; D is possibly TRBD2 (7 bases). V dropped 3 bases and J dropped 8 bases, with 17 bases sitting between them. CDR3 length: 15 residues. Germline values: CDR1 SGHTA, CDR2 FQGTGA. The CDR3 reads CASSFSGGPADEQFF. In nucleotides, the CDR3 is TGTGCCAGCAGCTTTTCGGGGGGCCCGGCGGATGAGCAGTTCTTC.

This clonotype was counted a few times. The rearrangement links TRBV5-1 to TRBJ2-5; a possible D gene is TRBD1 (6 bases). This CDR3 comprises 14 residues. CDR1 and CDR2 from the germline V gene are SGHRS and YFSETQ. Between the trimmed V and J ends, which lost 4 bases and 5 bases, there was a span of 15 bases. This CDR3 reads CASSHVGAGETQYF. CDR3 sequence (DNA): TGCGCCAGCAGCCACGTGGGGGCTGGCGAGACCCAGTACTTC.

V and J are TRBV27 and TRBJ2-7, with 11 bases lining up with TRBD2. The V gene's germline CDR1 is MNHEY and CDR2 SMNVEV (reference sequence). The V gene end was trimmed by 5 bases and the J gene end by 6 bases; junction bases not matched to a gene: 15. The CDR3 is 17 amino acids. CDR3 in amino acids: CASSQGSGRASPGEQYF. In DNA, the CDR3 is TGTGCCAGCAGTCAGGGTAGCGGGAGGGCCTCTCCTGGCGAGCAGTACTTC.

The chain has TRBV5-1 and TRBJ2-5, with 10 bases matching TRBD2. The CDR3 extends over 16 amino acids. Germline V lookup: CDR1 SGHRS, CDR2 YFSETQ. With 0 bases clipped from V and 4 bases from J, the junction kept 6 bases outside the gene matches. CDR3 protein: CASSLGQAGGRETQYF. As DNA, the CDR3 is TGCGCCAGCAGCTTGGGCCAAGCGGGGGGGCGAGAGACCCAGTACTTC.

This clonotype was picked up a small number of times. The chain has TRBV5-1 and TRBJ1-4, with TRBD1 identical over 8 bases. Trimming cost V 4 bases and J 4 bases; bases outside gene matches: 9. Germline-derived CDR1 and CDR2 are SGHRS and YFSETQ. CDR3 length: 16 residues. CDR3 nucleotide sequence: TGCGCCAGCAGCCGTACCGGACAGGGTGTTAATGAAAAACTGTTTTTT. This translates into CASSRTGQGVNEKLFF.

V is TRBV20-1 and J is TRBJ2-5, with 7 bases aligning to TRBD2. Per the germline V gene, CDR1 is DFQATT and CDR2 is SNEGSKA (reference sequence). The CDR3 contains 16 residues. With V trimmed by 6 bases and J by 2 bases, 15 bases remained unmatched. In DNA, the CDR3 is TGCAGTGCCACCCCCCTTCGAGAGCGGGATCAAGAGACCCAGTACTTC. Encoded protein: CSATPLRERDQETQYF.

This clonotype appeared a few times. CDR3 nucleotides: TGCAGCGTTGATGCGGAGTACTCCGGTGAAGCTTTCTTT. This codes for CSVDAEYSGEAFF. The V call is TRBV29-1, the J call TRBJ1-1; D gene ambiguous. V lost 3 bases to trimming and J lost 7 bases, with 15 bases between them. This CDR3 is built from 13 residues. The germline gives CDR1 SQVTM, CDR2 ANQGSEA.

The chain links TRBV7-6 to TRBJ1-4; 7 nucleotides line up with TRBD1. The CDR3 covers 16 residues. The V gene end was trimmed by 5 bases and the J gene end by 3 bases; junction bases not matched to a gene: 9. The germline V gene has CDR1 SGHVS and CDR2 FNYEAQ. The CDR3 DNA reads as TGTGCCAGCAGCCTACTCACGGGACAGCCTAATGAAAAACTGTTTTTT. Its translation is CASSLLTGQPNEKLFF. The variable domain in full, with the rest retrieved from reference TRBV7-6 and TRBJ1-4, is GAGVSQSPRYKVTKRGQDVALRCDPISGHVSLYWYRQALGQGPEFLTYFNYEAQQDKSGLPNDRFSAERPEGSISTLTIQRTEQRDSAMYRCASSLLTGQPNEKLFFGSGTQLSVL.

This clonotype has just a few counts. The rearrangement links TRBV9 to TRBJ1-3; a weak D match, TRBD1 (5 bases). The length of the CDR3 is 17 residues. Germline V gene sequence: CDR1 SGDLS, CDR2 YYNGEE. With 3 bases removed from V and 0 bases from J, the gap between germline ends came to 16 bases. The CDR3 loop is CASSATKAGTSGNTIYF. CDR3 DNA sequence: TGTGCCAGCAGCGCCACTAAGGCAGGGACCTCTGGAAACACCATATATTTT.

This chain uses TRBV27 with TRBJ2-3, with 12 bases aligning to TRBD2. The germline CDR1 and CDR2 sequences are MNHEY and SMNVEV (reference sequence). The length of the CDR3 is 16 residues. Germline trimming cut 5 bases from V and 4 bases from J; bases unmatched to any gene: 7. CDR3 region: CASSPLAGGGADTQYF. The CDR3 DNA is TGTGCCAGCAGTCCGCTAGCGGGAGGGGGAGCAGATACGCAGTATTTT.

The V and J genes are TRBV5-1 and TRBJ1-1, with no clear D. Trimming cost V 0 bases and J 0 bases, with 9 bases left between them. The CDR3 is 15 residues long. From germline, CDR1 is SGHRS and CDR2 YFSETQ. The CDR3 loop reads CASSLEGTMNTEAFF. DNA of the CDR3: TGCGCCAGCAGCTTGGAGGGAACCATGAACACTGAAGCTTTCTTT. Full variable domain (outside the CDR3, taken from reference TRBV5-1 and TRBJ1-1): KAGVTQTPRYLIKTRGQQVTLSCSPISGHRSVSWYQQTPGQGLQFLFEYFSETQRNKGNFPGRFSGRQFSNSRSEMNVSTLELGDSALYLCASSLEGTMNTEAFFGQGTRLTVV.

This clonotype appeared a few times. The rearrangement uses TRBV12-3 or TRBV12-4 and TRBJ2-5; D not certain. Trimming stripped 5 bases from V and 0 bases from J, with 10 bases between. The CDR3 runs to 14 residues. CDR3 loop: CASSHPLNQETQYF. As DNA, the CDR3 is TGTGCCAGCAGTCACCCCTTAAACCAAGAGACCCAGTACTTC.

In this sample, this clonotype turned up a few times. The CDR3: CASSFGGITLEKLFF. CDR3 DNA sequence: TGTGCCAGCAGTTTTGGGGGAATTACCTTAGAAAAACTGTTTTTT. The chain carries TRBV12-3 or TRBV12-4 and TRBJ1-4; D is possibly TRBD1 (5 bases). This CDR3 region has 15 residues. Trimming took off 3 bases at V and 8 bases at J, with 16 bases between the two ends.

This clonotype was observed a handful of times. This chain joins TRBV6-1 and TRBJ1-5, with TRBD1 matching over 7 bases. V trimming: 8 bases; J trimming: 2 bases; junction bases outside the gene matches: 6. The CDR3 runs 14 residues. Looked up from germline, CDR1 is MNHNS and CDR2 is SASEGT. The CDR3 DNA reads TGTGCCAGCGGACAGGAATATGGCAATCAGCCCCAGCATTTT. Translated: CASGQEYGNQPQHF.

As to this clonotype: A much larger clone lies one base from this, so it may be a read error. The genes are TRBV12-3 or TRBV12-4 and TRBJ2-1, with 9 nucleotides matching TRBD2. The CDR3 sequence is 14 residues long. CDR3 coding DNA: TGTGCCAGCAGTTTCCGTCTAGCGGGAAATGAGCAGATCTTC. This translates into CASSFRLAGNEQIF.

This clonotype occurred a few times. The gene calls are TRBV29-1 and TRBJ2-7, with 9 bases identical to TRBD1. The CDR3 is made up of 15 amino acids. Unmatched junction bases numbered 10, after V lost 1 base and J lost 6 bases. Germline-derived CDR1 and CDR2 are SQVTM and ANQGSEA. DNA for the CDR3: TGCAGCGTTGAAGTGGGACAGGGTAGGGCCCTCGAGCAGTACTTC. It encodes CSVEVGQGRALEQYF.

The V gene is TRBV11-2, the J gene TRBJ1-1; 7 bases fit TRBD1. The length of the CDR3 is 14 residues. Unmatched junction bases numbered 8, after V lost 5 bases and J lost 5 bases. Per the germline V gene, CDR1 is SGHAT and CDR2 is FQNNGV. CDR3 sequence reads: CASSKVRGRTEAFF. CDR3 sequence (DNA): TGTGCCAGCAGCAAAGTCAGGGGGAGGACTGAAGCTTTCTTT.

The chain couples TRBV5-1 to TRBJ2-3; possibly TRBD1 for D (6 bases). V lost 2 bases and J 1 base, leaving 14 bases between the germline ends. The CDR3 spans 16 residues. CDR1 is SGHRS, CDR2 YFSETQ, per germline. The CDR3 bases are TGCGCCAGCAGCTTAAACAGGGCCCTCGGCACAGATACGCAGTATTTT. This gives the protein CASSLNRALGTDTQYF.

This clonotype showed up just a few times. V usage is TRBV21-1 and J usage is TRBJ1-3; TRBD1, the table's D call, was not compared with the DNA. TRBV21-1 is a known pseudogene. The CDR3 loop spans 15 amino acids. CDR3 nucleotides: TGTGCCAGCACCCCCGAGGGGGACTCTGGAAACACCATATATTTT. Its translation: CASTPEGDSGNTIYF.

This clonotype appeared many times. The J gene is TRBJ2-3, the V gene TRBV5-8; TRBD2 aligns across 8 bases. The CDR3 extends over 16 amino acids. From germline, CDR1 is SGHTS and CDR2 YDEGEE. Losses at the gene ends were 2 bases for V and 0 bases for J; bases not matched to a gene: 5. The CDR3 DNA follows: TGTGCCAGCAGCTTTGGTAGCGGGGAGAGCACAGATACGCAGTATTTT. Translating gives CASSFGSGESTDTQYF. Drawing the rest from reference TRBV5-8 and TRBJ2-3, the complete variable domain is EAGVTQSPTHLIKTRGQQATLRCSPISGHTSVYWYQQALGLGLQFLLWYDEGEERNRGNFPPRFSGRQFPNYSSELNVNALELEDSALYLCASSFGSGESTDTQYFGPGTRLTVL.

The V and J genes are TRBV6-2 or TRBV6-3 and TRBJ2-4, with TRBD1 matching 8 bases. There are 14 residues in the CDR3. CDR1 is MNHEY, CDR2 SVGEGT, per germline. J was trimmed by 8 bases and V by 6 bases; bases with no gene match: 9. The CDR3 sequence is CASRATPGGYIQYF. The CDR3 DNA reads TGTGCCAGCAGGGCTACCCCAGGGGGCTACATTCAGTACTTC.

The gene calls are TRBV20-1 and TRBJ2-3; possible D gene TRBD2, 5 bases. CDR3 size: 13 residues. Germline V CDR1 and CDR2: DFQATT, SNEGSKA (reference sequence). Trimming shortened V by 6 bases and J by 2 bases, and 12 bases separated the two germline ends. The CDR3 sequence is CSARPGFTDTQYF. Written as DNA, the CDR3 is TGCAGTGCCCGTCCGGGGTTCACAGATACGCAGTATTTT.

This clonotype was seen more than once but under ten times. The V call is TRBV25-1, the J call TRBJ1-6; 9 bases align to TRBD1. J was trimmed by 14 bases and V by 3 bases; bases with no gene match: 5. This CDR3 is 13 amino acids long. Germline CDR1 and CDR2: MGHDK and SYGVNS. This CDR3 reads CASSDTGQGSLHF. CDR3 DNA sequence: TGTGCCAGCAGTGACACGGGACAGGGTTCCCTCCACTTT.

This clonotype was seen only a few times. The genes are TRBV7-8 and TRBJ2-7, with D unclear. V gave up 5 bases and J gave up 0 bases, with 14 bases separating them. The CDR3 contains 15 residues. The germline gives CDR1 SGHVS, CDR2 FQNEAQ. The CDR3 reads CASSPARVNSYEQYF. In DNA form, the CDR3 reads TGTGCCAGCAGCCCGGCGCGAGTTAACTCCTACGAGCAGTACTTC.

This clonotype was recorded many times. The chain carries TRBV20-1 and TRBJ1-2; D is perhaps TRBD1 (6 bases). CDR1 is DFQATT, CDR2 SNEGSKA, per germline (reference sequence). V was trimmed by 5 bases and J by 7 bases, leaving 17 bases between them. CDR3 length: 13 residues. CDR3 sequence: CSALQGRLFGYTF. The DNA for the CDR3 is TGCAGTGCTCTACAGGGTCGGCTTTTTGGCTACACCTTC.

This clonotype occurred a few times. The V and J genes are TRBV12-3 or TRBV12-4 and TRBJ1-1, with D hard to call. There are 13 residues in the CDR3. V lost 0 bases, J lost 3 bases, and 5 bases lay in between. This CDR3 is CASSLAQYTEAFF. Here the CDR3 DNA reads TGTGCCAGCAGTTTAGCGCAGTACACTGAAGCTTTCTTT.

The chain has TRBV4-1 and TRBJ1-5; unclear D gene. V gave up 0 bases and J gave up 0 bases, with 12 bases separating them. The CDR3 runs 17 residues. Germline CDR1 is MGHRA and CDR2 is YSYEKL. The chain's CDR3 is CASSQDEGTISNQPQHF. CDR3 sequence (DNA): TGCGCCAGCAGCCAAGACGAGGGTACCATTAGCAATCAGCCCCAGCATTTT.

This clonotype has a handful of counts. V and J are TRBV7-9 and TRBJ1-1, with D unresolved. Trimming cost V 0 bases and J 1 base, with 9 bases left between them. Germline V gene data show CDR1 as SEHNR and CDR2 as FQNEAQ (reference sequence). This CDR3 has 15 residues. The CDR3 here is CASSLALGGNTEAFF. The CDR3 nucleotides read TGTGCCAGCAGCTTAGCGCTGGGCGGGAACACTGAAGCTTTCTTT.

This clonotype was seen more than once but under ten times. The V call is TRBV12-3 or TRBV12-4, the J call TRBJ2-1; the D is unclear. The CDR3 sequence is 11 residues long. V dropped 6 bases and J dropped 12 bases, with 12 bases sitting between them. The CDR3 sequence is CASSSAQRQFF. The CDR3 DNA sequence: TGTGCCAGCAGCTCGGCCCAGCGGCAGTTCTTC.

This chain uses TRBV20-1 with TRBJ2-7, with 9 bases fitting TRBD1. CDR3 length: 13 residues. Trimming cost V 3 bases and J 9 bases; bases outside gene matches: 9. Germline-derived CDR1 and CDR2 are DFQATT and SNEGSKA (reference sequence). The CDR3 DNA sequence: TGCAGTGCTAGCCCCACAGGGGGCTTAGGGCAGTACTTC. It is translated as CSASPTGGLGQYF.